These 20 T cell receptor beta chains came from one sample sequenced in a study of CXCR3-negative and CXCR3-positive naive CD8 T cells. No antigens are known for them. cDNA libraries for TRB were generated by 5' RACE incorporating UMI labels. TCRdb reprocessed the 5' RACE reads; each CDR3 protein has one entry and no DNA is given. The table for this sample gives 130,000 to 150,000 distinct CDR3 sequences. Whole-study findings and limits: CXCR3-negative naive cells had less hydrophobic TRB CDR3s than did CXCR3-positive naive cells.

What was sequenced was naive CXCR3+ CD8+ T cells from blood. Subset: CD45RO-CCR7+CD27+CD95- naive CD8+ T cells expressing CXCR3 (TNR3+). The receptors were gathered from a human donor in good health. Some clones in this sample may be carry-over from other donors' samples.

The chain links TRBV7-6 to TRBJ1-2; absent DNA, TCRdb's TRBD1 call cannot be checked. Germline V lookup: CDR1 SGHVS, CDR2 FNYEAQ. This CDR3 has 14 amino acids. The CDR3 loop is CASSLDPGAYGYTF.

The genes are TRBV6-5 and TRBJ1-5; there is no DNA to check the TCRdb D call of TRBD1. Per germline, CDR1 MNHEY and CDR2 SVGAGI. The CDR3 has 15 amino acids. Here the CDR3 reads CASSYSTGDNQPQHF.

The genes are TRBV15 and TRBJ2-2; the D gene TCRdb calls, TRBD1, cannot be checked with no DNA. The V gene's germline CDR1 is LNHNV and CDR2 YYDKDF (reference sequence). This CDR3 comprises 15 residues. Here the CDR3 reads CATSRGQGVVGELFF.

The chain uses TRBV10-1 and TRBJ2-5; TCRdb calls TRBD1, which cannot be checked without DNA. Germline-derived CDR1 and CDR2 are WNHNN and SYGVQD (reference sequence). There are 14 residues in the CDR3. CDR3 region: CASSESRTEETQYF.

The rearrangement links TRBV7-2 to TRBJ2-7; the D call of TRBD1 rests on TCRdb alone, since no DNA is present to check it. CDR1 and CDR2 from the germline V gene are SGHTA and FQGNSA. CDR3 length equals 15 residues. The CDR3 here is CAGSLAGGQAYEQYF.

J is TRBJ1-2 and V is TRBV12-3 or TRBV12-4. The CDR3 has 13 residues. The CDR3 reads CASSLQKDYGYTF.

The chain has TRBV7-2 and TRBJ2-5; lacking DNA, the TRBD1 call made by TCRdb goes unchecked. In germline, CDR1 is SGHTA, CDR2 FQGNSA. The CDR3 totals 16 residues. Here the CDR3 reads CASSLDGAHDEETQYF.

The chain is built from TRBV7-9 and TRBJ2-7; the D call of TRBD1 rests on TCRdb alone, since no DNA is present to check it. The CDR3 consists of 14 residues. Germline values: CDR1 SEHNR, CDR2 FQNEAQ (reference sequence). The CDR3 sequence: CASSQGGGNYEQYF.

This chain links TRBV27 with TRBJ2-3. Germline V gene data show CDR1 as MNHEY and CDR2 as SMNVEV (reference sequence). This CDR3 comprises 15 residues. CDR3 loop: CASSLEQPSTDTQYF.

V usage is TRBV6-5 and J usage is TRBJ2-7; TCRdb calls TRBD1, which cannot be checked without DNA. Germline loops: CDR1 MNHEY, CDR2 SVGAGI. The CDR3 runs to 16 residues. The CDR3 loop reads CASSVTRQGGSYEQYF.

CDR3 amino acids: CAGSPGGTQPQHF. The chain uses TRBV7-2 and TRBJ1-5; TCRdb designates TRBD1, a call that cannot be tested without DNA. This CDR3 is 13 amino acids long. Germline V gene sequence: CDR1 SGHTA, CDR2 FQGNSA. Full variable domain (rest looked up from reference TRBV7-2 and TRBJ1-5): GAGVSQSPSNKVTEKGKDVELRCDPISGHTALYWYRQSLGQGLEFLIYFQGNSAPDKSGLPSDRFSAERTGGSVSTLTIQRTQQEDSAVYLCAGSPGGTQPQHFGDGTRLSIL.

The chain couples TRBV7-8 to TRBJ2-7; TCRdb returns TRBD1, unconfirmable since there is no DNA. This CDR3 contains 14 residues. The germline CDR1 and CDR2 sequences are SGHVS and FQNEAQ. CDR3 protein: CASSPRGPSYEQYF.

The V gene is TRBV13, the J gene TRBJ2-3; the D call from TCRdb, TRBD2, cannot be confirmed without DNA. Germline V gene data show CDR1 as PRHDT and CDR2 as FYEKMQ (reference sequence). The CDR3 runs to 17 residues. Here the CDR3 reads CASSPAGTSGGEDTQYF.

The CDR3 region is CASSFGDGEGDEQFF. The chain joins TRBV12-3 or TRBV12-4 to TRBJ2-1; TCRdb's D call, TRBD1, is unchecked because there is no DNA. The CDR3 consists of 15 residues.

CDR3 sequence: CSARRGTGNTEAFF. The rearrangement uses TRBV20-1 and TRBJ1-1; the TCRdb D gene call, TRBD1, has no DNA to confirm it. CDR1 is DFQATT and CDR2 is SNEGSKA in the germline V gene (reference sequence). This CDR3 spans 14 amino acids.

This chain joins TRBV5-1 and TRBJ2-7; the D call of TRBD1 rests on TCRdb alone, since no DNA is present to check it. The CDR3 is 15 residues long. Germline CDR1 and CDR2: SGHRS and YFSETQ. Here the CDR3 reads CASSLIQGPFYEQYF.

The V call is TRBV6-5, the J call TRBJ1-2; as DNA is missing, the TRBD1 call by TCRdb cannot be tested. The CDR3 consists of 13 residues. Germline values: CDR1 MNHEY, CDR2 SVGAGI. The CDR3 sequence is CASSYTRVYGYTF.

This sequence joins TRBV7-3 and TRBJ2-5. The CDR3 has 14 residues. Germline CDR1 reads SGHTA; CDR2 reads FQGTGA. This chain's CDR3 is CASRKSIGQETQYF.

The V and J genes are TRBV4-1 and TRBJ1-1; there is no DNA to check the TCRdb D call of TRBD1. The CDR3 contains 15 residues. The germline V gene has CDR1 MGHRA and CDR2 YSYEKL. The CDR3 region is CASSPLRVKNTEAFF.

The chain uses TRBV5-5 and TRBJ2-3; the TCRdb D gene call, TRBD2, has no DNA to confirm it. Germline V lookup: CDR1 SGHKS, CDR2 YYEKEE (reference sequence). The CDR3 has 16 residues. CDR3 in amino acids: CASSWRTSGYTDTQYF.